Below, 20 T cell receptor beta chains from the same sample are listed, as sequenced in a study of cytomegalovirus exposure and HLA in healthy donors. With 60 Vbeta and 13 Jbeta primers, the PCR was carried out. The data were produced by immunoSEQ multiplex PCR, yet TCRdb's version contains in-frame clones alone and is incomplete. The data hold 100,000 or so clones, with over 60% observed a single time. The sequencing input was PBMCs. The receptors were gathered from a man aged 40-50 years in good health and CMV-seropositive.

The chain is built from TRBV27 and TRBJ2-7, with 8 bases fitting TRBD1. The CDR3 spans 11 residues. With 8 bases clipped from V and 6 bases from J, the junction kept 3 bases outside the gene matches. CDR1 and CDR2 from the germline V gene are MNHEY and SMNVEV (reference sequence). The CDR3 DNA reads TGTGCCAGCTGGACAGGGCGCGAGCAGTACTTC. Translated, it gives CASWTGREQYF.

By frequency in the sample, this clone is medium-sized. This chain connects TRBV4-1 to TRBJ1-1; D gene uncertain. The V end lost 2 bases, the J end lost 7 bases, and 11 bases lay between the germline ends. This CDR3 has 13 residues. CDR1 is MGHRA, CDR2 YSYEKL, per germline. The CDR3 DNA reads as TGCGCCAGCAGCCAACCCTTGGCTTATGAAGCTTTCTTT. Encoded protein: CASSQPLAYEAFF.

The gene calls are TRBV4-2 and TRBJ2-3; D might be TRBD1 (5 bases). CDR3 length equals 15 residues. Germline V CDR1 and CDR2: LGHNA, YNFKEQ. V was trimmed by 1 base and J by 6 bases, leaving 14 bases between them. CDR3 in amino acids: CASSQGTAGADTQYF. The CDR3 region has the DNA TGTGCCAGCAGCCAAGGGACGGCTGGGGCCGATACGCAGTATTTT.

The chain recombines TRBV14 with TRBJ2-1; 8 nucleotides match TRBD2. The CDR3 length is 18 residues. Germline V gene lookup returns CDR1 SGHDN and CDR2 FVKESK. The V gene end was trimmed by 0 bases and the J gene end by 0 bases; junction bases not matched to a gene: 7. Here the CDR3 DNA reads TGTGCCAGCAGCCAAGATCAGGTAGCGGGGAGCTCCTACAATGAGCAGTTCTTC. Its translation is CASSQDQVAGSSYNEQFF.

The CDR3 here is CASSRQGLAYTGELFF. Written as DNA, the CDR3 is TGTGCCAGCAGCCGCCAGGGACTAGCATACACCGGGGAGCTGTTTTTT. V is TRBV9 and J is TRBJ2-2; 9 positions match TRBD2. Germline loops: CDR1 SGDLS, CDR2 YYNGEE. Trimming cost V 4 bases and J 3 bases; bases outside gene matches: 7. This CDR3 has 16 amino acids.

The chain has TRBV6-1 and TRBJ2-7; no definite D call. Germline-derived CDR1 and CDR2 are MNHNS and SASEGT. The V end was cut by 5 bases, the J end by 2 bases, with 7 bases between. The CDR3 sequence is 12 residues long. CDR3 in DNA: TGTGCCAGCAGTTCCAGCGCCTACGAGCAGTACTTC. Translated: CASSSSAYEQYF.

This chain links TRBV7-9 with TRBJ1-2, with D possibly being TRBD1 (5 bases). Germline CDR1 and CDR2: SEHNR and FQNEAQ (reference sequence). The CDR3 spans 15 residues. Trimming shortened V by 1 base and J by 6 bases, and 15 bases separated the two germline ends. DNA of the CDR3: TGTGCCAGCAGCTTAGATGGGGGGGATTGGGATGGCTACACCTTC. It specifies CASSLDGGDWDGYTF.

The V and J genes are TRBV7-8 and TRBJ2-3, with 11 bases identical to TRBD2. Germline trimming cut 5 bases from V and 1 base from J; bases unmatched to any gene: 14. This CDR3 is 19 amino acids long. CDR1 and CDR2 (germline): SGHVS, FQNEAQ. As DNA, the CDR3 is TGTGCCAGCAGCGATCCTCCTACTAGCGGGGGAGTGGGCACAGATACGCAGTATTTT. Its translation is CASSDPPTSGGVGTDTQYF.

The chain combines TRBV6-6 with TRBJ1-4; 9 positions agree with TRBD1. The CDR3 extends over 15 amino acids. CDR1 is MNHNY, CDR2 SVGAGI, per germline (reference sequence). V gave up 6 bases and J gave up 3 bases; unmatched junction bases: 5. CDR3 DNA sequence: TGTGCCAGCAGCCCCAGACAGGGGGCTAATGAAAAACTGTTTTTT. It encodes CASSPRQGANEKLFF.

V usage is TRBV7-9 and J usage is TRBJ2-3; a weak D match, TRBD2 (5 bases). Germline CDR1 is SEHNR and CDR2 is FQNEAQ (reference sequence). The CDR3 runs to 13 residues. V gave up 1 base and J gave up 4 bases, with 6 bases separating them. CDR3 sequence (DNA): TGTGCCAGCAGCTTAGGAGGGTCAGATACGCAGTATTTT. Translating it yields CASSLGGSDTQYF.

V is TRBV6-9 and J is TRBJ2-5; D might be TRBD2 (5 bases). Judging by the DNA end, TRBJ2-7 fits better; the J call may be wrong. This CDR3 contains 16 residues. The germline CDR1 and CDR2 sequences are MNHGY and SVAAGI. In DNA, the CDR3 is TGTGCCAGCACAAAGGGCGAGGGTCAACGAGCCTACGAGCAGTACTTC. This encodes CASTKGEGQRAYEQYF.

This clone was seen a handful of times. The J gene is TRBJ1-2, the V gene TRBV30, with 7 bases that match TRBD1. J was trimmed by 4 bases and V by 4 bases; bases with no gene match: 15. The CDR3 has 16 amino acids. The germline CDR1 and CDR2 sequences are GTSNPN and SVGIG (reference sequence). CDR3: CAWIETGFRYGYGYTF. The DNA of the CDR3 is TGTGCCTGGATAGAGACAGGGTTCCGGTATGGCTATGGCTACACCTTC.

The rearrangement joins TRBV19 to TRBJ2-1; TRBD2 matches at 7 bases. The germline CDR1 and CDR2 sequences are LNHDA and SQIVND (reference sequence). Trimming at V came to 3 bases and at J to 5 bases, leaving 4 bases not matched to a gene. The CDR3 totals 14 residues. The CDR3 here is CASSIGGVHNEQFF. The CDR3, as DNA: TGTGCCAGTAGTATTGGGGGGGTCCACAATGAGCAGTTCTTC.

The chain employs TRBV4-2 and TRBJ2-1; TRBD2 agrees at 9 bases. Germline loops: CDR1 LGHNA, CDR2 YNFKEQ. With 2 bases clipped from V and 8 bases from J, the junction kept 10 bases outside the gene matches. This CDR3 spans 16 amino acids. This CDR3 reads CASSQSGAGGNDEQFF. The DNA of the CDR3 is TGTGCCAGCAGCCAAAGCGGAGCGGGGGGCAATGATGAGCAGTTCTTC.

The gene calls are TRBV2 and TRBJ2-5; TRBD1 is a possible D gene (6 bases). Germline CDR1 reads SNHLY; CDR2 reads FYNNEI. The CDR3 consists of 15 residues. For the CDR3, the DNA is TGTGCAGATGGGGGCGGTACCAGGGCTACGGAGACCCAGTACTTC. This translates into CADGGGTRATETQYF.

V usage is TRBV6-5 and J usage is TRBJ2-1; D is unclear. The CDR3 loop spans 12 amino acids. The V end lost 1 base, the J end lost 10 bases, and 8 bases lay between the germline ends. The germline V gene has CDR1 MNHEY and CDR2 SVGAGI. The CDR3 DNA sequence: TGTGCCAGCAGTTACTTTCGAGGAGAGCAGTTCTTC. Protein: CASSYFRGEQFF.

The CDR3 loop reads CASSLGQGLPETGELFF. The CDR3 DNA is TGTGCCAGCAGCTTAGGACAGGGTCTCCCTGAGACCGGGGAGCTGTTTTTT. The chain combines TRBV7-3 with TRBJ2-2, with 8 positions matching TRBD1. Trimming took 2 bases from V and 5 from J; bases not matched to a gene: 10. Germline V gene lookup returns CDR1 SGHTA and CDR2 FQGTGA. The CDR3 loop spans 17 amino acids.

The rearrangement uses TRBV6-5 and TRBJ2-1; D gene unclear. Germline values: CDR1 MNHEY, CDR2 SVGAGI. The V and J ends lost 0 bases and 0 bases respectively, with 9 bases between them. This CDR3 comprises 16 residues. DNA for the CDR3: TGTGCCAGCAGTTACTCCAGAAACCCCTCCTACAATGAGCAGTTCTTC. Translating it yields CASSYSRNPSYNEQFF.

With respect to this clone: One junction end disagrees with the germline gene, perhaps due to a read error. This chain connects TRBV7-9 to TRBJ2-6; D may be TRBD1 (6 bases). The CDR3 length is 17 residues. CDR1 and CDR2 (germline): SEHNR, FQNEAQ (reference sequence). The CDR3 here is CSSSLSWTVSGANVLTF. CDR3 nucleotides: TGTTCCAGCAGCTTATCATGGACAGTCTCTGGGGCCAACGTCCTGACTTTC.

This rearrangement joins TRBV7-6 to TRBJ1-1, with D perhaps matching TRBD1 (5 bases). The germline CDR1 and CDR2 sequences are SGHVS and FNYEAQ. Trimming removed 3 bases at V and 1 base at J, with 9 bases between. This CDR3 is built from 14 residues. CDR3 bases: TGTGCCAGCAGCTTCCAGGGCCGGAACACTGAAGCTTTCTTT. This sequence encodes CASSFQGRNTEAFF. Drawing the rest from reference TRBV7-6 and TRBJ1-1, the complete variable domain is GAGVSQSPRYKVTKRGQDVALRCDPISGHVSLYWYRQALGQGPEFLTYFNYEAQQDKSGLPNDRFSAERPEGSISTLTIQRTEQRDSAMYRCASSFQGRNTEAFFGQGTRLTVV.